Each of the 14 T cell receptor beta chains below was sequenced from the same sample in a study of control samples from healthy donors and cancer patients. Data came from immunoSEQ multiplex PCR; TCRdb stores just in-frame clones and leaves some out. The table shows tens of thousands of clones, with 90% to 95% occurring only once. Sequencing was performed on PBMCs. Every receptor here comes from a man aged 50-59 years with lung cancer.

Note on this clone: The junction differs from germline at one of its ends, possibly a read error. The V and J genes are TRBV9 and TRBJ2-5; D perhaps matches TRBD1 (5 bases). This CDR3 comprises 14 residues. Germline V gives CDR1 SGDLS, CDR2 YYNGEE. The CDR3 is CASSVSQGKEAQYF. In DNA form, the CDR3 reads TGTGCCAGCAGCGTATCCCAGGGTAAAGAGGCCCAGTACTTC.

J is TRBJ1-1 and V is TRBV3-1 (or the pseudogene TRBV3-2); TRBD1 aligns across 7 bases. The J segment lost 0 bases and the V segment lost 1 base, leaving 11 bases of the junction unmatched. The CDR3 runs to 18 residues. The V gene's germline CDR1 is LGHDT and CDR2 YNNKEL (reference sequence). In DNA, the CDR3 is TGTGCCAGCAGCCAAGGGGGGGACAGCCTAGGGGTGAACACTGAAGCTTTCTTT. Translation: CASSQGGDSLGVNTEAFF.

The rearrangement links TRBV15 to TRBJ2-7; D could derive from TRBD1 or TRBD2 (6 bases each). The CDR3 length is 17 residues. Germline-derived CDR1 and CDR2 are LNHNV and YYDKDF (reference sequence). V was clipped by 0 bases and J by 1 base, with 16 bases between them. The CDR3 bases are TGTGCCACCAGCAGAGATACAGGGAGGCCGGATTCCTACGAGCAGTACTTC. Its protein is CATSRDTGRPDSYEQYF.

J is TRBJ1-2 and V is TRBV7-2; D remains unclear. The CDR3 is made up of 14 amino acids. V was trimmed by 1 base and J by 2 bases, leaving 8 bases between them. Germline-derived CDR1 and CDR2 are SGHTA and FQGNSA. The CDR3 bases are TGTGCCAGCAGCTTAGGTTGGGGAAACTATGGCTACACCTTC. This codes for CASSLGWGNYGYTF. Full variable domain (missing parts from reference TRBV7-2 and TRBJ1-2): GAGVSQSPSNKVTEKGKDVELRCDPISGHTALYWYRQSLGQGLEFLIYFQGNSAPDKSGLPSDRFSAERTGGSVSTLTIQRTQQEDSAVYLCASSLGWGNYGYTFGSGTRLTVV.

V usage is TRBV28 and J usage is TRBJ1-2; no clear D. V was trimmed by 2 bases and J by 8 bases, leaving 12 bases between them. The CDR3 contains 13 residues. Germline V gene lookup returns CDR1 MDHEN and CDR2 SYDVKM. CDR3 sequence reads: CASSLQRSMGYTF. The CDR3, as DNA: TGTGCCAGCAGTTTACAGAGATCTATGGGCTACACCTTC.

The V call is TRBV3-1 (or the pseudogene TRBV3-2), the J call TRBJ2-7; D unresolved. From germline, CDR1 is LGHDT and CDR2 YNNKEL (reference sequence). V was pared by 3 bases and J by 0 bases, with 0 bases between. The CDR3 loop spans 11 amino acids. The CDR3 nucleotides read TGTGCCAGCAGCCACTCCTACGAGCAGTACTTC. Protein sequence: CASSHSYEQYF.

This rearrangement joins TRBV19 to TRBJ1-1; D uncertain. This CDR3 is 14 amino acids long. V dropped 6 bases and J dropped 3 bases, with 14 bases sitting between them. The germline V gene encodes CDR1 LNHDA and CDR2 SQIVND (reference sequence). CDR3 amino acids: CASRPGGLDTEAFF. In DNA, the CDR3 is TGTGCCAGTAGACCGGGCGGCTTGGACACTGAAGCTTTCTTT. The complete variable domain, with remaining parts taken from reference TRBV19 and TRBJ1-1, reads DGGITQSPKYLFRKEGQNVTLSCEQNLNHDAMYWYRQDPGQGLRLIYYSQIVNDFQKGDIAEGYSVSREKKESFPLTVTSAQKNPTAFYLCASRPGGLDTEAFFGQGTRLTVV.

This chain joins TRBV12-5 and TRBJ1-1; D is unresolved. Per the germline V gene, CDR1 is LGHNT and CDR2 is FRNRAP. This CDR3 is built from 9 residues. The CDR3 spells CALDRVAFF. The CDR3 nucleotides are TGTGCCTTAGACCGTGTGGCTTTCTTT.

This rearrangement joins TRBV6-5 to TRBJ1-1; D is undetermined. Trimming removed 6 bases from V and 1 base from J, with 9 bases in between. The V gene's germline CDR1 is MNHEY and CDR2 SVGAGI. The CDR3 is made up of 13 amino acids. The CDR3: CASRRNKNTEAFF. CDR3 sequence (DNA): TGTGCCAGCAGGAGAAACAAGAACACTGAAGCTTTCTTT.

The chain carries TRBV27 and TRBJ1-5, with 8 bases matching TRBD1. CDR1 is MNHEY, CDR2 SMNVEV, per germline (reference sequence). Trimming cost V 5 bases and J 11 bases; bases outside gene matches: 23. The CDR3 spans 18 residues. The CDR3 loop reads CASSLHATPGQATGTQHF. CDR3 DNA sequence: TGTGCCAGCAGTCTACACGCAACGCCGGGACAGGCGACGGGGACCCAGCATTTT.

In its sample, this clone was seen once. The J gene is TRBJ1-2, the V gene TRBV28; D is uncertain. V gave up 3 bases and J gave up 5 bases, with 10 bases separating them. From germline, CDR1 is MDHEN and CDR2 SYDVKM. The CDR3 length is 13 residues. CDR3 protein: CASSLGSPYGYTF. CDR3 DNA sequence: TGTGCCAGCAGTTTGGGTTCTCCTTATGGCTACACCTTC.

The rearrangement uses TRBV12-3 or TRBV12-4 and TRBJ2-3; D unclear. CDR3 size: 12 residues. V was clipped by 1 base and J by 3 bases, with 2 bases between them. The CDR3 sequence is CASSLGTDTQYF. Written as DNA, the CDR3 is TGTGCCAGCAGTTTAGGGACAGATACGCAGTATTTT.

CDR3 bases: TGCGCCACCGAGACCCTTAGCGGCACCGGGGAGCTGTTTTTT. Its translation: CATETLSGTGELFF. V usage is TRBV5-1 and J usage is TRBJ2-2; tentatively, D is TRBD2 (6 bases). There are 14 residues in the CDR3. V was clipped by 9 bases and J by 4 bases, with 16 bases between them. CDR1 and CDR2 from the germline V gene are SGHRS and YFSETQ.

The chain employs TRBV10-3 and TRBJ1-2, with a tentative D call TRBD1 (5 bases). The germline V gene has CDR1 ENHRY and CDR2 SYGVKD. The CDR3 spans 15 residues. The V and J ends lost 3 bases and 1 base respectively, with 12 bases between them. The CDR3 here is CAISDGGGNNYGYTF. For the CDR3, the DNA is TGTGCCATCAGTGATGGGGGGGGAAATAACTATGGCTACACCTTC.